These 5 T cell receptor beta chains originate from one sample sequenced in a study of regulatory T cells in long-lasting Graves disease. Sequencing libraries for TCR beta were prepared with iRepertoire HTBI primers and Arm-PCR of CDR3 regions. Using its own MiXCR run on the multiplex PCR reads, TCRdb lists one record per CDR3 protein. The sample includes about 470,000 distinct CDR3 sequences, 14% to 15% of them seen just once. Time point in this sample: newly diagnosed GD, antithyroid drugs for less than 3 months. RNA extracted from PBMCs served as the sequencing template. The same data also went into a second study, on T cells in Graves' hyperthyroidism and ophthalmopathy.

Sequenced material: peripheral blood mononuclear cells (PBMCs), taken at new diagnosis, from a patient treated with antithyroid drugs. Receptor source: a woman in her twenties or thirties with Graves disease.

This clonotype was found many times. This chain's CDR3 is CAISAYDPIVRQEDLTYEQYF. CDR3 sequence (DNA): TGTGCCATCAGTGCCTATGACCCAATAGTTAGACAGGAGGACTTAACCTACGAGCAGTACTTC. The chain has TRBV10-3 and TRBJ2-7, with D possibly being TRBD1 (6 bases). CDR1 is ENHRY and CDR2 is SYGVKD in the germline V gene. This CDR3 spans 21 amino acids. Deletions cut 4 bases from V and 2 bases from J, with 33 bases between.

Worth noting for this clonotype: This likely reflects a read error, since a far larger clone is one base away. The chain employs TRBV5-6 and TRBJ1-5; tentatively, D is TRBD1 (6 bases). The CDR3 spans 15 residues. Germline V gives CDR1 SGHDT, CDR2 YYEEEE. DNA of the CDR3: TGTGTCAGCAGCGACCCCGGCAGGGGTCCTCAGCCCCAGCATTTT. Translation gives CVSSDPGRGPQPQHF.

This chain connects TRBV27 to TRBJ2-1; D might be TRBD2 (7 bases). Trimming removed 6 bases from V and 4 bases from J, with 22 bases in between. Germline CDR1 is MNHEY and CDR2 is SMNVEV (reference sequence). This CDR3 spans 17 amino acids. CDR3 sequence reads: CASSHLGGEGVYNEQFF. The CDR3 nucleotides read TGTGCCAGCAGCCATCTGGGGGGGGAGGGGGTTTACAATGAGCAGTTCTTC.

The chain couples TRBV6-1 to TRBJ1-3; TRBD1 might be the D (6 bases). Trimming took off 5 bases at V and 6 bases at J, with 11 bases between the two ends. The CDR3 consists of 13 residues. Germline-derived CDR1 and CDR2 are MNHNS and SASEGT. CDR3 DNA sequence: TGTGCCAGCAGTAGGGGGTTCGAAAACACCATATATTTT. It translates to CASSRGFENTIYF.

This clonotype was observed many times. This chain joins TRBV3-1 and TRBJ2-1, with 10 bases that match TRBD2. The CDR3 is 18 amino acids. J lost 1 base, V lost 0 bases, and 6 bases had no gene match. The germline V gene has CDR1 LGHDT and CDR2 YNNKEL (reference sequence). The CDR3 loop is CASSQDTGLARSYNEQFF. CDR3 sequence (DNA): TGTGCCAGCAGCCAAGATACGGGACTAGCGCGTTCCTACAATGAGCAGTTCTTC.